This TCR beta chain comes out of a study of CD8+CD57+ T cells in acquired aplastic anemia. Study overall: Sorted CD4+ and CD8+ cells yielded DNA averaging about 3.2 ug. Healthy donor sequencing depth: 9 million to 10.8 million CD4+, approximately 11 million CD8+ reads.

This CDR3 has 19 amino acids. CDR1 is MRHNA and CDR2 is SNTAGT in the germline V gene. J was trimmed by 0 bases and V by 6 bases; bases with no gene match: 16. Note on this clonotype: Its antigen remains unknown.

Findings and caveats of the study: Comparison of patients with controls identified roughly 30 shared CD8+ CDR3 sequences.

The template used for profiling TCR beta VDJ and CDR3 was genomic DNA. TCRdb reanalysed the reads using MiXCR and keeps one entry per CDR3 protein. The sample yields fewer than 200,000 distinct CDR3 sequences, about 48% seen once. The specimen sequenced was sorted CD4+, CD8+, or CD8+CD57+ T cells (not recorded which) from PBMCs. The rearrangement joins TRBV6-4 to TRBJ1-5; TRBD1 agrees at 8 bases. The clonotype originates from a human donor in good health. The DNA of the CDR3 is TGTGCCAGCAGCGACACTTTGAGGACAGGGATCTTTAGCAATCAGCCCCAGCATTTT. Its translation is CASSDTLRTGIFSNQPQHF.